The table lists the clone carrying this T cell receptor (beta chain) with many counts. Germline trimming cut 3 bases from V and 5 bases from J; bases unmatched to any gene: 6. The CDR3 extends over 14 amino acids. The germline V gene has CDR1 SGHVS and CDR2 FQNEAQ. TCRdb redid the calling of the 5' RACE reads with MiXCR, one entry per CDR3 protein. The data contain roughly 28,000 distinct CDR3 sequences, roughly 6% of them singletons. This sample is drawn from a study of early T cells in non-severe SARS-CoV-2 infection. Sequencing used whole blood. This clonotype was sampled from an adult who was a healthcare worker with PCR-confirmed SARS-CoV-2 infection or an uninfected control (not recorded which). The chain has TRBV7-8 and TRBJ2-7; 8 bases are a match to TRBD1. The CDR3 DNA is TGTGCCAGCAGCTTCGCCAGGACAGGGAACGAGCAGTACTTC. Protein sequence: CASSFARTGNEQYF.